The clone carrying this T cell receptor (beta chain) occurred many times. The data are from a study of patients and donors after allogeneic stem cell transplantation. TCRdb reprocessed the RT-PCR reads via MiXCR and lists one record per CDR3 protein. The profile shows tens of thousands of distinct CDR3 sequences, 4.5% to 5% of them singletons. The CDR3 is made up of 15 amino acids. Germline CDR1 and CDR2: SQVTM and ANQGSEA. Trimming took off 4 bases at V and 0 bases at J, with 14 bases between the two ends. This receptor was identified in a human donor who was either an allogeneic HSCT recipient or a stem cell or donor lymphocyte infusion donor (not recorded which). It is not recorded whose cells these are; they may come from a transplant donor. The sequencing sample was made of blood, either unsorted or a sorted T cell fraction (not recorded which). The chain combines TRBV29-1 with TRBJ2-3; possible D gene TRBD1, 6 bases. In DNA form, the CDR3 reads TGCAGCGTTGCACAGGGAAGCACTAGCACAGATACGCAGTATTTT. It yields the protein CSVAQGSTSTDTQYF.